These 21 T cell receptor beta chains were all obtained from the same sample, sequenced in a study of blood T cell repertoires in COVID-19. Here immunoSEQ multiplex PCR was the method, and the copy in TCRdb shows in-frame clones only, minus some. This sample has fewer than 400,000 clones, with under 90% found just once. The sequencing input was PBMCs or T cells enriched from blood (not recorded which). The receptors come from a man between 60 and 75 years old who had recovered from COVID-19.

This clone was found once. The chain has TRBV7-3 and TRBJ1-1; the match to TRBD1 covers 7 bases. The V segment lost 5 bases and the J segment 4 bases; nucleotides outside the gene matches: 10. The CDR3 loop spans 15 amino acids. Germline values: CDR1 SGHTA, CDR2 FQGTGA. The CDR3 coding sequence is TGTGCCAGCAGCCCCCAGGGGGGTCCCCCCACTGAAGCTTTCTTT. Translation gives CASSPQGGPPTEAFF.

The CDR3 reads CASSPPAGTNYGYTF. The CDR3 DNA sequence: TGTGCCAGCTCACCACCCGCAGGAACCAACTATGGCTACACCTTC. The chain carries TRBV18 and TRBJ1-2, with unresolved D. The CDR3 is 15 residues long. The germline V gene has CDR1 KGHSH and CDR2 LQKENI. Trimming pared 0 bases from V and 2 bases from J, leaving 10 bases between. Based on the CDR3 plus reference TRBV18 and TRBJ1-2, the full variable domain is NAGVMQNPRHLVRRRGQEARLRCSPMKGHSHVYWYRQLPEEGLKFMVYLQKENIIDESGMPKERFSAEFPKEGPSILRIQQVVRGDSAAYFCASSPPAGTNYGYTFGSGTRLTVV.

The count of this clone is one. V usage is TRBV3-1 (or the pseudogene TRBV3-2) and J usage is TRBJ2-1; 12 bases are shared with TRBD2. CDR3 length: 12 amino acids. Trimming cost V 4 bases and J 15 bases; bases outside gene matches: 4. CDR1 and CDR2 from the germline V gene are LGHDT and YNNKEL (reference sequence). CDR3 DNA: TGTGCCAGCAGCCGGGGACTAGCGGGTCTGTTCTTC. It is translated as CASSRGLAGLFF.

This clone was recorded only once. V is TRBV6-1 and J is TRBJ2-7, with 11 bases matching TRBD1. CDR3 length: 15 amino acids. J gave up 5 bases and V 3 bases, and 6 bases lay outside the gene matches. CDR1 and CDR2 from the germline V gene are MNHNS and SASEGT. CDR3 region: CASSEDRGRVNEQYF. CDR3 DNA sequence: TGTGCCAGCAGTGAGGACAGGGGGCGCGTAAACGAGCAGTACTTC.

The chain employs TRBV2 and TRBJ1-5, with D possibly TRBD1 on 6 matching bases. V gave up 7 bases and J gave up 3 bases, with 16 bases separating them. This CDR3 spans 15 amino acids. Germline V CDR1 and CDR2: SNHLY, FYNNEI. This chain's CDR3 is CASTLQGSDNQPQHF. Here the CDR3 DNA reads TGTGCCAGCACCTTACAGGGATCAGACAATCAGCCCCAGCATTTT.

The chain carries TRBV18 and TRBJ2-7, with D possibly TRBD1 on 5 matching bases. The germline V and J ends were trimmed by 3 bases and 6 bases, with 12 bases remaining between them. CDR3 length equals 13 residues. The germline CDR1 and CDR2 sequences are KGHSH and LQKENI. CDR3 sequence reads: CASSPIDRGEQYF. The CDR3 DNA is TGTGCCAGCTCACCGATTGATAGGGGCGAGCAGTACTTC. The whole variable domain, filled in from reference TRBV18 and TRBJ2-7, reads NAGVMQNPRHLVRRRGQEARLRCSPMKGHSHVYWYRQLPEEGLKFMVYLQKENIIDESGMPKERFSAEFPKEGPSILRIQQVVRGDSAAYFCASSPIDRGEQYFGPGTRLTVT.

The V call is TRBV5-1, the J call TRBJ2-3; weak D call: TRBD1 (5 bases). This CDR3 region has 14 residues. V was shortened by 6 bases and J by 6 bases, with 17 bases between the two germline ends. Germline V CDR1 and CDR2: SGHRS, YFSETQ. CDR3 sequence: CASKEQAQLDTQYF. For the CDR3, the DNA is TGCGCCAGCAAAGAACAGGCGCAATTGGATACGCAGTATTTT.

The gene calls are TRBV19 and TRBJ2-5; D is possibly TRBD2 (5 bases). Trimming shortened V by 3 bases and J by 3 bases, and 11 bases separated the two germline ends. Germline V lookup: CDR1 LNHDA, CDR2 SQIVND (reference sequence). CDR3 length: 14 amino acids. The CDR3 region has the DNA TGTGCCAGTAGTATTAGAGGGTACGAAGAGACCCAGTACTTC. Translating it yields CASSIRGYEETQYF.

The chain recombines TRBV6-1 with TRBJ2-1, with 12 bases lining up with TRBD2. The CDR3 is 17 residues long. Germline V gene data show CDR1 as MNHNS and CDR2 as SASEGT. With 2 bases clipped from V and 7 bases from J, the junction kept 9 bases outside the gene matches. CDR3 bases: TGTGCCAGCAGTGAACTAGCGGGAGGGCATTCGCGGAATGAGCAGTTCTTC. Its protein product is CASSELAGGHSRNEQFF.

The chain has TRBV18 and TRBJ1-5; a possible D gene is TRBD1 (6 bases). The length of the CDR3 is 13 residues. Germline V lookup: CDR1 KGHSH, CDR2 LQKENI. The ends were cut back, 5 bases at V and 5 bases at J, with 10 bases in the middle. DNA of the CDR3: TGTGCCAGCTCAGGCTCAGGGGATCAGCCCCAGCATTTT. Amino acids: CASSGSGDQPQHF.

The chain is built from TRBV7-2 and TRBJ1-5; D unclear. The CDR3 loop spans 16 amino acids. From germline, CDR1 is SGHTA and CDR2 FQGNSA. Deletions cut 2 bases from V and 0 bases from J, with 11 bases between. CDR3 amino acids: CASSLIGRSSNQPQHF. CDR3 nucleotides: TGTGCCAGCAGCTTAATAGGCAGGTCTAGCAATCAGCCCCAGCATTTT. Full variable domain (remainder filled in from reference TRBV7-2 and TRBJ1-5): GAGVSQSPSNKVTEKGKDVELRCDPISGHTALYWYRQSLGQGLEFLIYFQGNSAPDKSGLPSDRFSAERTGGSVSTLTIQRTQQEDSAVYLCASSLIGRSSNQPQHFGDGTRLSIL.

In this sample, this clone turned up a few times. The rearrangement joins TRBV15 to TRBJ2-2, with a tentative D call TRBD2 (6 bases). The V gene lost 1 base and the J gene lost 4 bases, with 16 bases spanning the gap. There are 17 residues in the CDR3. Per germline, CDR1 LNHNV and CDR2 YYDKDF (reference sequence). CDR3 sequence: CATSRGIGTGVTGELFF. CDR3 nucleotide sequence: TGTGCCACCAGCAGAGGGATCGGGACGGGAGTCACCGGGGAGCTGTTTTTT.

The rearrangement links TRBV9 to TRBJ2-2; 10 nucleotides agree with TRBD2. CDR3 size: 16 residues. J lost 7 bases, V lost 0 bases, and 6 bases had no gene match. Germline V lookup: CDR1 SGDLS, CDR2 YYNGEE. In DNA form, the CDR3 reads TGTGCCAGCAGCGTAGTGATAGCGGGAGGACACGGGGAGCTGTTTTTT. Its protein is CASSVVIAGGHGELFF.

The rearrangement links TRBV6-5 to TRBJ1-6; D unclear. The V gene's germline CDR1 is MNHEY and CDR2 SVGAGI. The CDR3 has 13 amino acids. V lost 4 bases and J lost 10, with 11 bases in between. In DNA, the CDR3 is TGTGCCAGCAGTTTGCAGGTTCGGTCACCCCTCCACTTT. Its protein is CASSLQVRSPLHF.

CDR3 region: CASSLQGDQPQHF. The CDR3 DNA sequence: TGTGCCAGCAGCCTACAGGGGGATCAGCCCCAGCATTTT. The chain couples TRBV7-9 to TRBJ1-5; 8 positions agree with TRBD1. CDR3 length equals 13 residues. Germline assignment: CDR1 SEHNR and CDR2 FQNEAQ (reference sequence). Germline trimming cut 5 bases from V and 5 bases from J; bases unmatched to any gene: 2. The complete variable domain, with remaining parts taken from reference TRBV7-9 and TRBJ1-5, reads DTGVSQNPRHKITKRGQNVTFRCDPISEHNRLYWYRQTLGQGPEFLTYFQNEAQLEKSRLLSDRFSAERPKGSFSTLEIQRTEQGDSAMYLCASSLQGDQPQHFGDGTRLSIL.

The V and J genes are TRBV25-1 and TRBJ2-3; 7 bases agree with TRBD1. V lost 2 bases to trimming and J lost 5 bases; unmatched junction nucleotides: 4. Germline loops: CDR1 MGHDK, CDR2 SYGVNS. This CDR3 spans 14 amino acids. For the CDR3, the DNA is TGTGCCAGCAGTGAAGGACAGGCGGTAGATACGCAGTATTTT. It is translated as CASSEGQAVDTQYF.

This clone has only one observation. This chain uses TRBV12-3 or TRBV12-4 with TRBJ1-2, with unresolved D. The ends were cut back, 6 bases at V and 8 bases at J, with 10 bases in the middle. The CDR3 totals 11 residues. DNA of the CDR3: TGTGCCAGCAGCTTGACTGAAGGCTACACCTTC. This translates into CASSLTEGYTF.

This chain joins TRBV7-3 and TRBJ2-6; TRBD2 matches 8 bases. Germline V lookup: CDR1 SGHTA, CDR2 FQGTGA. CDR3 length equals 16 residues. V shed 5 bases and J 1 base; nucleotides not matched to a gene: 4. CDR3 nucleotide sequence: TGTGCCAGCAGCCCCGGCGGGAGGTCTGGGGCCAACGTCCTGACTTTC. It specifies CASSPGGRSGANVLTF.

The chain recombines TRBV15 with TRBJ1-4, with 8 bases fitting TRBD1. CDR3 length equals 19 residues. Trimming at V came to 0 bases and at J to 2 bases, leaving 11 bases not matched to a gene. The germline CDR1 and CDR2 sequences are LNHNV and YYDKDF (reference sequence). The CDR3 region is CATSRDRGVRGPTNEKLFF. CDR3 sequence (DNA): TGTGCCACCAGCAGAGATCGCGGTGTCAGGGGGCCCACTAATGAAAAACTGTTTTTT. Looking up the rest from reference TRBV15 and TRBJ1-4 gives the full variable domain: DAMVIQNPRYQVTQFGKPVTLSCSQTLNHNVMYWYQQKSSQAPKLLFHYYDKDFNNEADTPDNFQSRRPNTSFCFLDIRSPGLGDTAMYLCATSRDRGVRGPTNEKLFFGSGTQLSVL.

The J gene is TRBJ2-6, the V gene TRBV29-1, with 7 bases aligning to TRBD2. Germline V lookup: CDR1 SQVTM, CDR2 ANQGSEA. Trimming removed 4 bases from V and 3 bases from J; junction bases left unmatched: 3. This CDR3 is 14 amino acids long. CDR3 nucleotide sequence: TGCAGCGTTGTAAGGGAGGGTGGGGCCAACGTCCTGACTTTC. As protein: CSVVREGGANVLTF. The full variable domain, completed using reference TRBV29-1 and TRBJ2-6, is SAVISQKPSRDICQRGTSLTIQCQVDSQVTMMFWYRQQPGQSLTLIATANQGSEATYESGFVIDKFPISRPNLTFSTLTVSNMSPEDSSIYLCSVVREGGANVLTFGAGSRLTVL.

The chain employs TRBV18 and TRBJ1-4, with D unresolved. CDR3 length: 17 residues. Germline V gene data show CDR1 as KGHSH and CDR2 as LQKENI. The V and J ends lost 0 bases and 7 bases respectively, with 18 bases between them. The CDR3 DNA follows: TGTGCCAGCTCACCACCGGGAAGCTCTCAAGGAGGTGAAAAACTGTTTTTT. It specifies CASSPPGSSQGGEKLFF.